This T cell receptor (beta chain) was sequenced for a study of blood T cell repertoires in COVID-19. Study-wide background: The origin of the acute and convalescent COVID-19 samples was the United States, Italy and Spain.

V trimming: 3 bases; J trimming: 3 bases; junction bases outside the gene matches: 8. Germline lookup yields CDR1 SGDLS and CDR2 YYNGEE. The CDR3 totals 15 residues. Methods used by the authors: Amplification from reference gene primers served as the basis for estimated nucleated cell counts. Profiled with immunoSEQ multiplex PCR; TCRdb holds only in-frame clones, not every one. The DNA was the basis for D and trimming; V, J and clone size are from that table. The sample has approximately 180,000 clones, approximately 83% seen once. Sequencing input: peripheral blood. The gene calls are TRBV9 and TRBJ1-1; the match to TRBD1 covers 7 bases. The clonotype was recovered from a man in his 60s with acute or convalescent COVID-19. The CDR3 nucleotides read TGTGCCAGCAGCGACACAGGGGTAGGGCACACTGAAGCTTTCTTT. Its protein is CASSDTGVGHTEAFF.